This is a list of T cell receptor beta chains from one sample in a study of cytomegalovirus exposure and HLA in healthy donors. Clones were sequenced by immunoSEQ multiplex PCR, and TCRdb holds only the in-frame ones, with some missing. Of about 98,000 clones in the sample, about 62% were seen once. The specimen sequenced was PBMCs. The source is a human donor in good health. Each CDR3 is given with its conserved first and last residue. D genes are given only for firm matches. A row's size may be missing; if present it is once, few, many or a size class.

DNA,CDR3,size,J,D,V
TGTGCCAGCAGTGACGGGACATACAATGAGCAGTTCTTC,CASSDGTYNEQFF,NA,TRBJ2-1,NA,TRBV6-4
TGTGCCAGCAGTCAAACATTTCGGACTAGCGGGAGCTCCTACGAGCAGTACTTC,CASSQTFRTSGSSYEQYF,NA,TRBJ2-7,TRBD2,TRBV7-8
TGTGCCAGCAGCTCGTCCGGGACTAGTCTCACAGATACGCAGTATTTT,CASSSSGTSLTDTQYF,NA,TRBJ2-3,TRBD2,TRBV5-4
TGCGCCAGCAGCTGGGACACAGTAAGCACAGATACGCAGTATTTT,CASSWDTVSTDTQYF,few,TRBJ2-3,NA,TRBV5-1
TGCAGCGTTGAAATCGGGACAGCTGGAAACACCATATATTTT,CSVEIGTAGNTIYF,once,TRBJ1-3,TRBD1,TRBV29-1
TGTGCCAGCAGTTACACGAGGAGGCCTAAAGAAGCTTTCTTT,CASSYTRRPKEAFF,few,TRBJ1-1,NA,TRBV6-6
TGTGCCAGTAGTATAATAGCGGGAGGGCACAATGAGCAGTTCTTC,CASSIIAGGHNEQFF,NA,TRBJ2-1,TRBD2,TRBV19
TGTGCCAGCACCCGAGAAGCCTCTAGCACAGATACGCAGTATTTT,CASTREASSTDTQYF,NA,TRBJ2-3,NA,TRBV28
TGTGCCAGCAGCTTGGGGACGGGAAAAACTAGCGGGAGGAACTTC,CASSLGTGKTSGRNF,NA,TRBJ2-5,TRBD2,TRBV5-6
TGTGCCAGCAGTTTGCTTGGCAGAACCTACGAGCAGTACTTC,CASSLLGRTYEQYF,NA,TRBJ2-7,NA,TRBV28
TGTGCCAGCAGCTTAGGTACTAGCCCTCAAACAGATACGCAGTATTTT,CASSLGTSPQTDTQYF,once,TRBJ2-3,NA,TRBV7-2
TGTGCCATCAGTCCTAGACTAGCGGGCTCCTACGAGCAGTACTTC,CAISPRLAGSYEQYF,NA,TRBJ2-7,TRBD2,TRBV10-3
TGTGCCAGCAGTCTAAGACAGGGAAGGAACTATGGCTACACCTTC,CASSLRQGRNYGYTF,NA,TRBJ1-2,TRBD1,TRBV27
TGTGCCAGCAGCTTTAGTGAGCGGGAGCTGTATACCTACGAGCAGTACTTC,CASSFSERELYTYEQYF,NA,TRBJ2-7,TRBD2,TRBV11-2
TGTGCCAGCAGTTTGTCCGGTACAGGATCTACGAACACCGGGGAGCTGTTTTTT,CASSLSGTGSTNTGELFF,NA,TRBJ2-2,NA,TRBV28
TGTGCCACCAGCAGGGCCCGGGTCCCAACCGCGGAGCTGTTTTTT,CATSRARVPTAELFF,once,TRBJ2-2,NA,TRBV15
TGTGCCAGCACCCAAACCGGGGAGCTGTTTTTT,CASTQTGELFF,once,TRBJ2-2,NA,TRBV7-9
TGTGCCAGCAGTTCGACAGCGTACTACGAGCAGTACTTC,CASSSTAYYEQYF,NA,TRBJ2-7,NA,TRBV6-1
TGCGCCAGCAGCCATCCAGGGGTGAACACTGAAGCTTTCTTT,CASSHPGVNTEAFF,NA,TRBJ1-1,NA,TRBV4-1
TGTGCCAGCAGTTCTCTCGGGACAGGGAACACTGAAGCTTTCTTT,CASSSLGTGNTEAFF,NA,TRBJ1-1,TRBD1,TRBV27
TGTGCCAGCAGCCCCGACATTCGGACAGGGCGTGGTGGCTACACCTTC,CASSPDIRTGRGGYTF,NA,TRBJ1-2,TRBD1,TRBV7-6
TGTGCCAGCAGCTCGTCAGATACGCAGTATTTT,CASSSSDTQYF,NA,TRBJ2-3,NA,TRBV7-2
TGTGCCAGCTCGCCAAGACAGGGGACTAATGAAAAACTGTTTTTT,CASSPRQGTNEKLFF,NA,TRBJ1-4,TRBD1,TRBV18
TGCGCCAGCAGTTCCAGGACAGGGATTTCGAACACTGAAGCTTTCTTT,CASSSRTGISNTEAFF,NA,TRBJ1-1,TRBD1,TRBV5-1
TGTGCCAGCAGTGAAGCGCGGACAGGGAAGAATGAGCAGTTCTTC,CASSEARTGKNEQFF,NA,TRBJ2-1,TRBD1,TRBV6-1
TGTGCCAGCAGTGTGGCGGGAGTAGAGCAGTTCTTC,CASSVAGVEQFF,NA,TRBJ2-1,TRBD2,TRBV2
TGTGCCAGCAGCATTAGCGGGAGTATTTACGAGCAGTACTTC,CASSISGSIYEQYF,NA,TRBJ2-7,TRBD2,TRBV27
TGTGCCAGCAGTGAAGCGGGAGGGTACAATGAGCAGTTCTTC,CASSEAGGYNEQFF,NA,TRBJ2-1,TRBD2,TRBV6-4
TGTGCCAGCAGTGAGCTCAGGGGAAACGCCATATATTTT,CASSELRGNAIYF,NA,TRBJ1-3,NA,TRBV6-1
TGTGCCAGCAGCTCCCCCGGGACTAGCGGGAAGAATGAGCAGTTCTTC,CASSSPGTSGKNEQFF,NA,TRBJ2-1,TRBD2,TRBV7-3
TGTGCCAGCAGCTTAGGCAGAAAAGAGACCCAGTACTTC,CASSLGRKETQYF,NA,TRBJ2-5,NA,TRBV7-2
TGTGCCAGCAGCGCGAGCGCCACAAGGCCCTACGAGCAGTACTTC,CASSASATRPYEQYF,few,TRBJ2-7,NA,TRBV7-3
TGTGCCAGCAGTACCGGGACAGACGGCAATCAGCCCCAGCATTTT,CASSTGTDGNQPQHF,NA,TRBJ1-5,TRBD1,TRBV28
TGTGCCAGCAGTGAAGAACTAGCGGGCCTCTCTGGGGCCAACGTCCTGACTTTC,CASSEELAGLSGANVLTF,few,TRBJ2-6,TRBD2,TRBV2
TGTGCCTGGAGTCGGCGGGGCGAGCAGTACTTC,CAWSRRGEQYF,NA,TRBJ2-7,NA,TRBV30
TGTGCCAGCAGCCAAGCTAGCGGGTACTACGAGCAGTACTTC,CASSQASGYYEQYF,NA,TRBJ2-7,TRBD2,TRBV14
TGTGCCTGGAGCGGGGGGATCAATTCACCCCTCCACTTT,CAWSGGINSPLHF,NA,TRBJ1-6,NA,TRBV30
TGTGCCAGTGGTGAGGTTAACACTGAAGCTTTCTTT,CASGEVNTEAFF,few,TRBJ1-1,NA,TRBV6-1
TGTGCCAGCAGTTACTCGACCCGGGCTAATGAAAAACTGTTTTTT,CASSYSTRANEKLFF,NA,TRBJ1-4,NA,TRBV6-5
TGTGCCACCAGCAGAGATTTGTCAGACAATCAGCCCCAGCATTTT,CATSRDLSDNQPQHF,NA,TRBJ1-5,NA,TRBV15
TGTGCCAGCAGCCCTCTCCCCGTATACAATGAGCAGTTCTTC,CASSPLPVYNEQFF,few,TRBJ2-1,NA,TRBV28
TGTGCCAGCAGCTTTCGGCTAGCGGGAGGAGGCGAGCAGTACTTC,CASSFRLAGGGEQYF,NA,TRBJ2-7,TRBD2,TRBV5-4
TGTGCCAGCTCACCTGGTCGGGGATCCTACAATGAGCAGTTCTTC,CASSPGRGSYNEQFF,NA,TRBJ2-1,NA,TRBV18
TGCGCCAGCAGCCAGGATACAGGGTTTAATGAAAAACTGTTTTTT,CASSQDTGFNEKLFF,NA,TRBJ1-4,NA,TRBV4-1
TGCAGCGCTCGGACAGTTAACACTGAAGCTTTCTTT,CSARTVNTEAFF,NA,TRBJ1-1,NA,TRBV29-1
TGTGCCAGCAGGTTACAGGGTGCGACTCAGCCCCAGCATTTT,CASRLQGATQPQHF,NA,TRBJ1-5,NA,TRBV28
TGTGCCAGCAGCCCCCTGGGTACGGGAGGGGGATTGAATGAGCAGTTCTTC,CASSPLGTGGGLNEQFF,NA,TRBJ2-1,TRBD2,TRBV14